This T cell receptor (beta chain) is from a study of beta chain features in type 1 diabetes. Study-level results: All four CD4+ subsets of Type 1 diabetes patients contained TCRB CDR3s that were moderately but significantly shorter.

All of the isolated RNA was reverse transcribed, so expressed TCRB transcripts were sequenced. Some 3.4 million reads were obtained on average from naive, central memory and regulatory T cell samples. Sequencing used immunoSEQ multiplex PCR; TCRdb keeps in-frame clones, though not all of them. This table has 620,000 or so clones, around 16% appearing once. Turning to this clone: Its antigen is unknown.

Trimming cost V 3 bases and J 1 base; bases outside gene matches: 9. The CDR3 extends over 17 amino acids. Germline CDR1 is SEHNR and CDR2 is FQNEAQ (reference sequence). The source material was naive CD4+ T cells from blood. This clonotype originated in a man aged 18 to 29 in good health. V usage is TRBV7-9 and J usage is TRBJ1-1, with 9 bases fitting TRBD1. As DNA, the CDR3 is TGTGCCAGCAGCTTTACCGTCGGGACAGGGACGAACACTGAAGCTTTCTTT. Its translation is CASSFTVGTGTNTEAFF. The whole variable domain, remainder taken from reference TRBV7-9 and TRBJ1-1, is DTGVSQNPRHKITKRGQNVTFRCDPISEHNRLYWYRQTLGQGPEFLTYFQNEAQLEKSRLLSDRFSAERPKGSFSTLEIQRTEQGDSAMYLCASSFTVGTGTNTEAFFGQGTRLTVV.